The 3 T cell receptor beta chains below come from one sample, sequenced in a study of OX40 agonist ivuxolimab in advanced cancers. TCRdb's copy holds only in-frame clones and misses some; the assay was immunoSEQ multiplex PCR. The data show fewer than 80,000 clones, with roughly nine tenths seen just once and approximately 14% held by the top ten. The sequenced sample was CD4+ or CD8+ T cells sorted from blood, obtained in a trial of the OX40 agonist ivuxolimab. The receptors were sampled from an adult with an advanced solid tumor such as melanoma, head and neck, liver or kidney cancer.

The chain links TRBV14 to TRBJ2-1; TRBD2 might be the D (5 bases). V lost 2 bases and J 7 bases, leaving 15 bases between the germline ends. This CDR3 has 15 residues. Germline lookup yields CDR1 SGHDN and CDR2 FVKESK. CDR3 in amino acids: CASSQFREQLNEQFF. The CDR3 DNA sequence: TGTGCCAGCAGCCAATTCCGGGAACAATTGAATGAGCAGTTCTTC.

The rearrangement uses TRBV6-5 and TRBJ1-5, with D possibly TRBD1 on 5 matching bases. V dropped 1 base and J dropped 5 bases, with 6 bases sitting between them. Germline V gives CDR1 MNHEY, CDR2 SVGAGI. The CDR3 extends over 13 amino acids. The CDR3 DNA sequence: TGTGCCAGCAGTTACTTACAGGATCAGCCCCAGCATTTT. This sequence encodes CASSYLQDQPQHF.

The rearrangement joins TRBV28 to TRBJ2-7; D gene ambiguous. Trimming removed 3 bases at V and 7 bases at J, with 10 bases between. There are 12 residues in the CDR3. Germline V gene lookup returns CDR1 MDHEN and CDR2 SYDVKM. Written as DNA, the CDR3 is TGTGCCAGCAGTTTTATTAGCCGGGAGCAGTACTTC. Encoded protein: CASSFISREQYF. The full variable domain, in which reference TRBV28 and TRBJ2-7 provide the parts outside the CDR3, is DVKVTQSSRYLVKRTGEKVFLECVQDMDHENMFWYRQDPGLGLRLIYFSYDVKMKEKGDIPEGYSVSREKKERFSLILESASTNQTSMYLCASSFISREQYFGPGTRLTVT.